This T cell receptor (beta chain) was identified in a study of T-cell reconstitution after alpha-beta-depleted transplantation in children. Unique molecular identifiers featured in how the TCRbeta library was prepared. TCRdb redid the calling of the PCR reads with MiXCR, one entry per CDR3 protein. Of 450,000 to 700,000 distinct CDR3 sequences detected, roughly 27% appear once; the ten largest clones hold around 36%. The length of the CDR3 is 15 residues. V lost 3 bases, J lost 4 bases, and 16 bases lay in between. Per germline, CDR1 SGHRS and CDR2 YFSETQ. This clonotype occurred once. The rearrangement joins TRBV5-1 to TRBJ1-1; possibly TRBD1 for D (5 bases). The specimen was PBMCs, collected before TCRalphabeta/CD19-depleted stem cell transplant. This receptor was taken from a boy in the first two years of life with Wiskott-Aldrich syndrome, due to receive a stem cell transplant. CDR3: CASSSGPGVSTEAFF. CDR3 DNA sequence: TGCGCCAGCAGCTCGGGGCCCGGGGTGTCCACTGAAGCTTTCTTT.